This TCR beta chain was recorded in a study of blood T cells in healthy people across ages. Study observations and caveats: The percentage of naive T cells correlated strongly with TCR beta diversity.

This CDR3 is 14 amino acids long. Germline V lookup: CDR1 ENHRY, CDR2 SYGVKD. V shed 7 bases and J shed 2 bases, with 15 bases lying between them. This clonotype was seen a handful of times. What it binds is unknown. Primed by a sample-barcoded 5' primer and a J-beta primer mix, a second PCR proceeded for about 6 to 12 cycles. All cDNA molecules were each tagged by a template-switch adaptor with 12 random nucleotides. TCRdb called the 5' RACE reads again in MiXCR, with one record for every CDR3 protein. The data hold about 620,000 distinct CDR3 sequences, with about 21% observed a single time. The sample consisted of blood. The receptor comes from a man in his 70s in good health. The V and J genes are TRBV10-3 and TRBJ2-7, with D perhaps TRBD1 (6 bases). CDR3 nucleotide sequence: TGTGCCATCAAGAGCTCGGGACAACCCTACGAGCAGTACTTC. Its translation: CAIKSSGQPYEQYF.